These 29 T cell receptor beta chains share one sample of origin, sequenced in a study of CD8+ T cells in alopecia areata. The treatment denotes: oral pan-JAK inhibitor, 5-10 mg twice daily. Once RNA had been extracted, it was reverse transcribed into cDNA to act as the sequencing template. The assay was immunoSEQ multiplex PCR, and TCRdb's table has in-frame clones only and misses some. In the table there are around 270,000 clones, roughly 64% of which are singletons. Sample: CD4+ T cells sorted from blood, taken at week 24, from a patient treated with tofacitinib. The receptors here all came from a human donor with alopecia areata.

The V and J genes are TRBV19 and TRBJ2-5, with 9 bases lining up with TRBD1. CDR3 length equals 13 residues. With 9 bases clipped from V and 5 bases from J, the junction kept 7 bases outside the gene matches. Germline CDR1 LNHDA, CDR2 SQIVND (reference sequence). The CDR3 DNA is TGTGCCAGCGGGACAGGGTGGAGGGAGACCCAGTACTTC. It is translated as CASGTGWRETQYF. The full variable domain, rest sourced from reference TRBV19 and TRBJ2-5, is DGGITQSPKYLFRKEGQNVTLSCEQNLNHDAMYWYRQDPGQGLRLIYYSQIVNDFQKGDIAEGYSVSREKKESFPLTVTSAQKNPTAFYLCASGTGWRETQYFGPGTRLLVL.

The J gene is TRBJ1-1, the V gene TRBV4-3, with D hard to call. The germline gives CDR1 LGHNA, CDR2 YSLEER. This CDR3 has 14 amino acids. Trimming took off 0 bases at V and 4 bases at J, with 9 bases between the two ends. Written as DNA, the CDR3 is TGCGCCAGCAGCCAAGAGGGGTACGGCACTGAAGCTTTCTTT. Translating it yields CASSQEGYGTEAFF.

The chain couples TRBV6-5 to TRBJ2-2; D unresolved. Germline values: CDR1 MNHEY, CDR2 SVGAGI. CDR3 length equals 15 residues. Trimming shortened V by 5 bases and J by 4 bases, and 14 bases separated the two germline ends. The CDR3 sequence is CASSRSETGTGELFF. In DNA, the CDR3 is TGTGCCAGCAGTCGCTCAGAAACCGGCACCGGGGAGCTGTTTTTT.

A single count supports this clone. The chain combines TRBV2 with TRBJ2-3; 7 nucleotides agree with TRBD1. The CDR3 runs 15 residues. CDR1 and CDR2 from the germline V gene are SNHLY and FYNNEI. Losses at the gene ends were 10 bases for V and 0 bases for J; bases not matched to a gene: 10. Here the CDR3 reads CATLPTGSSTDTQYF. The CDR3, as DNA: TGTGCCACCCTACCGACAGGGTCTAGCACAGATACGCAGTATTTT.

The rearrangement uses TRBV27 and TRBJ2-6; D gene uncertain. The CDR3 has 14 residues. The V end was cut by 6 bases, the J end by 0 bases, with 6 bases between. CDR1 and CDR2 (germline): MNHEY, SMNVEV (reference sequence). The CDR3 is CASRVFSGANVLTF. Here the CDR3 DNA reads TGTGCCAGCAGGGTCTTCTCTGGGGCCAACGTCCTGACTTTC.

The CDR3 DNA follows: TGCGCCAGCAGCCCGGACAGGGGGGGCTTCGATGAGCAGTTCTTC. Its translation is CASSPDRGGFDEQFF. The chain recombines TRBV5-1 with TRBJ2-1, with 10 bases matching TRBD1. Germline CDR1 reads SGHRS; CDR2 reads YFSETQ. The CDR3 runs to 15 residues. The trim removed 4 bases at V and 8 bases at J, leaving 9 bases unmatched.

This chain joins TRBV7-9 and TRBJ1-6, with D uncertain. The germline V gene has CDR1 SEHNR and CDR2 FQNEAQ (reference sequence). The CDR3 spans 14 residues. With 3 bases removed from V and 5 bases from J, the gap between germline ends came to 8 bases. The CDR3 here is CASSFGQNNSPLHF. CDR3 DNA: TGTGCCAGCAGCTTCGGCCAGAATAATTCACCCCTCCACTTT.

In its sample, this clone was seen a few times. The rearrangement uses TRBV7-2 and TRBJ1-1; the D is unclear. The germline V and J ends were trimmed by 3 bases and 1 base, with 6 bases remaining between them. The germline V gene has CDR1 SGHTA and CDR2 FQGNSA. This CDR3 spans 13 amino acids. CDR3 nucleotide sequence: TGTGCCAGCAGCTTCAGCACGAACACTGAAGCTTTCTTT. This encodes CASSFSTNTEAFF. Supplemented by reference TRBV7-2 and TRBJ1-1, the full variable domain reads GAGVSQSPSNKVTEKGKDVELRCDPISGHTALYWYRQSLGQGLEFLIYFQGNSAPDKSGLPSDRFSAERTGGSVSTLTIQRTQQEDSAVYLCASSFSTNTEAFFGQGTRLTVV.

The gene calls are TRBV6-5 and TRBJ2-5; D not resolved. CDR3 length equals 12 residues. CDR1 and CDR2 from the germline V gene are MNHEY and SVGAGI. V lost 5 bases and J lost 4, with 8 bases in between. In DNA form, the CDR3 reads TGTGCCAGCAGTCCCACCCTAGAGACCCAGTACTTC. This sequence encodes CASSPTLETQYF.

The chain is built from TRBV5-1 and TRBJ2-5; the D is unclear. V gave up 0 bases and J gave up 5 bases, with 14 bases separating them. The CDR3 runs 15 residues. Germline V gene data show CDR1 as SGHRS and CDR2 as YFSETQ. Here the CDR3 DNA reads TGCGCCAGCAGCTTGGGGCCAGCCCAAATGGAGACCCAGTACTTC. It encodes CASSLGPAQMETQYF.

The chain has TRBV10-3 and TRBJ2-7; 8 bases map to TRBD1. CDR3 size: 14 residues. CDR1 is ENHRY and CDR2 is SYGVKD in the germline V gene. V was pared by 5 bases and J by 4 bases, with 7 bases of the junction left unmatched. Written as DNA, the CDR3 is TGTGCCATCAGTCTGACAGGGGCGAGTTACGAGCAGTACTTC. Translated, it gives CAISLTGASYEQYF.

This clone has at least ten counts. The chain joins TRBV19 to TRBJ2-3; possible D gene TRBD2, 5 bases. Germline CDR1 reads LNHDA; CDR2 reads SQIVND (reference sequence). The CDR3 totals 12 residues. V was clipped by 9 bases and J by 1 base, with 8 bases between them. The CDR3: CASGVRTDTQYF. The CDR3 DNA reads TGTGCCAGCGGGGTCCGCACAGATACGCAGTATTTT.

This clone was found a few times. J is TRBJ2-3 and V is TRBV7-2; tentatively, D is TRBD2 (5 bases). The CDR3 is 14 amino acids. Germline loops: CDR1 SGHTA, CDR2 FQGNSA. V lost 5 bases, J lost 2 bases, and 11 bases lay in between. The CDR3 here is CASSPGGNTDTQYF. The CDR3 nucleotides read TGTGCCAGCAGCCCCGGAGGTAACACAGATACGCAGTATTTT.

This clone was detected a few times. CDR3 bases: TGTGCCAGCAGCCCCCGCCCGGTCGGAGATACGCAGTATTTT. It codes for CASSPRPVGDTQYF. This rearrangement joins TRBV7-8 to TRBJ2-3; D is undetermined. Looked up from germline, CDR1 is SGHVS and CDR2 is FQNEAQ. The CDR3 is 14 amino acids. The ends were cut back, 5 bases at V and 5 bases at J, with 14 bases in the middle.

This rearrangement joins TRBV29-1 to TRBJ2-5; the D call may be TRBD1 or TRBD2 (5 bases each). The CDR3 runs to 14 residues. Germline V gene data show CDR1 as SQVTM and CDR2 as ANQGSEA. The ends were cut back, 4 bases at V and 7 bases at J, with 19 bases in the middle. CDR3 sequence: CSVGLLGSGTTQYF. CDR3 DNA: TGCAGCGTTGGACTTCTAGGATCGGGGACGACCCAGTACTTC.

The chain combines TRBV6-5 with TRBJ2-5; D perhaps matches TRBD2 (5 bases). Trimming cost V 8 bases and J 4 bases, with 20 bases left between them. The CDR3 has 15 residues. Germline V gene lookup returns CDR1 MNHEY and CDR2 SVGAGI. The CDR3, as DNA: TGTGCCAGCGGTCGAGGGTTGGGCGCCGGAGAGACCCAGTACTTC. This gives the protein CASGRGLGAGETQYF.

The V and J genes are TRBV18 and TRBJ2-1, with 9 positions matching TRBD1. There are 13 residues in the CDR3. Looked up from germline, CDR1 is KGHSH and CDR2 is LQKENI. Trimming took 3 bases from V and 8 from J; bases not matched to a gene: 2. The CDR3 DNA reads TGTGCCAGCTCACCGGGACAGGGACATGAGCAGTTCTTC. Encoded protein: CASSPGQGHEQFF.

The V and J genes are TRBV7-9 and TRBJ2-5, with D unclear. The germline V gene has CDR1 SEHNR and CDR2 FQNEAQ (reference sequence). V gave up 5 bases and J gave up 4 bases, with 2 bases separating them. The CDR3 is 10 amino acids. The CDR3 sequence: CASSTETQYF. The CDR3 region has the DNA TGTGCCAGCAGCACAGAGACCCAGTACTTC.

J is TRBJ1-1 and V is TRBV28; no firm D call. CDR1 and CDR2 (germline): MDHEN, SYDVKM. V lost 6 bases, J lost 9 bases, and 14 bases lay in between. The CDR3 covers 12 residues. The CDR3 region has the DNA TGTGCCAGCAGCATTGGCGGGGAAAAAGCTTTCTTT. Amino acid sequence: CASSIGGEKAFF.

The genes are TRBV30 and TRBJ2-5; D is perhaps TRBD2 (6 bases). Deletions cut 2 bases from V and 2 bases from J, with 9 bases between. The length of the CDR3 is 13 residues. Per the germline V gene, CDR1 is GTSNPN and CDR2 is SVGIG (reference sequence). Here the CDR3 reads CAWSRGLQETQYF. The CDR3 coding sequence is TGTGCCTGGAGTAGGGGACTGCAAGAGACCCAGTACTTC.

This clone occurred a few times. This chain links TRBV6-1 with TRBJ1-1; D is ambiguous. Germline CDR1 reads MNHNS; CDR2 reads SASEGT. There are 12 residues in the CDR3. Deletions cut 6 bases from V and 5 bases from J, with 10 bases between. CDR3 sequence: CASRLVGTEAFF. CDR3 nucleotide sequence: TGTGCCAGCAGGCTGGTTGGGACTGAAGCTTTCTTT.

The V call is TRBV4-2, the J call TRBJ1-2; D is uncertain. This CDR3 is 15 amino acids long. The germline gives CDR1 LGHNA, CDR2 YNFKEQ. Trimming pared 1 base from V and 2 bases from J, leaving 11 bases between. In nucleotides, the CDR3 is TGTGCCAGCAGCCAAGCCGTCACGGGAAACTATGGCTACACCTTC. Encoded protein: CASSQAVTGNYGYTF.

The chain recombines TRBV7-2 with TRBJ1-6; 7 bases align to TRBD1. This CDR3 is 15 amino acids long. J was trimmed by 7 bases and V by 4 bases; bases with no gene match: 7. Germline loops: CDR1 SGHTA, CDR2 FQGNSA. CDR3 region: CASSYRQGGNSPLHF. The CDR3 coding sequence is TGTGCCAGCAGCTATCGACAGGGAGGGAATTCACCCCTCCACTTT.

As regards this clone: This CDR3 is also generated by other DNA sequences in the sample. The chain combines TRBV5-1 with TRBJ2-1; D is ambiguous. The V gene lost 4 bases and the J gene lost 4 bases, with 3 bases spanning the gap. This CDR3 has 11 amino acids. Germline V CDR1 and CDR2: SGHRS, YFSETQ. CDR3 region: CASSLYNEQFF. CDR3 DNA: TGCGCCAGCAGCCTGTACAATGAGCAGTTCTTC.

The sample holds one count of this clone. The CDR3 coding sequence is TGTGCCAGCAGTCGACGGACCACGGAGGGGCAGTTCTTC. Translating it yields CASSRRTTEGQFF. V and J are TRBV27 and TRBJ2-1; TRBD2 might be the D (6 bases). Trimming stripped 5 bases from V and 12 bases from J, with 17 bases between. The CDR3 extends over 13 amino acids. The germline V gene encodes CDR1 MNHEY and CDR2 SMNVEV (reference sequence).

There are a few counts of this clone. This chain links TRBV4-1 with TRBJ2-1; perhaps TRBD1 as D (6 bases). Trimming took 3 bases from V and 7 from J, leaving 22 bases between them. CDR3 length: 17 amino acids. Germline V gives CDR1 MGHRA, CDR2 YSYEKL. Here the CDR3 reads CASSQDMERTVSNEQFF. The CDR3 bases are TGCGCCAGCAGCCAGGATATGGAAAGGACAGTGAGTAATGAGCAGTTCTTC.

This chain joins TRBV6-1 and TRBJ2-7; 7 bases match TRBD1. The CDR3 is made up of 14 amino acids. V trimming: 3 bases; J trimming: 3 bases; junction bases outside the gene matches: 5. Germline CDR1 MNHNS, CDR2 SASEGT. The CDR3 region has the DNA TGTGCCAGCAGTGATCGGGACAGATACTACGAGCAGTACTTC. Residues: CASSDRDRYYEQYF.

The chain couples TRBV27 to TRBJ1-5; D may be TRBD1 (5 bases). The V end lost 7 bases, the J end lost 3 bases, and 10 bases lay between the germline ends. The germline V gene encodes CDR1 MNHEY and CDR2 SMNVEV (reference sequence). The CDR3 consists of 13 residues. CDR3 residues: CASTRGINQPQHF. DNA of the CDR3: TGTGCCAGCACTAGGGGAATCAATCAGCCCCAGCATTTT.

This chain uses TRBV30 with TRBJ2-5, with TRBD2 as a possible D gene (5 bases). The germline gives CDR1 GTSNPN, CDR2 SVGIG (reference sequence). The CDR3 spans 15 residues. V lost 8 bases, J lost 0 bases, and 19 bases lay in between. The CDR3 here is CAGGRAAMYQETQYF. The CDR3 DNA reads TGTGCCGGAGGCCGGGCAGCGATGTACCAAGAGACCCAGTACTTC. The full variable domain, with the rest looked up from reference TRBV30 and TRBJ2-5, is SQTIHQWPATLVQPVGSPLSLECTVEGTSNPNLYWYRQAAGRGLQLLFYSVGIGQISSEVPQNLSASRPQDRQFILSSKKLLLSDSGFYLCAGGRAAMYQETQYFGPGTRLLVL.